This T cell receptor (beta chain) was found in a study of blood T cell repertoires in COVID-19 (dated by TCRdb to the early 2020s). Describing the broader study: Collaborator samples came from the United States, Italy and Spain and covered acute and convalescent phases of COVID-19. The prospective study material was composed of cDNA or gDNA derived from T cells, B-cell-depleted T cells, or PBMCs. Subjects who had been exposed to COVID-19, were actively infected with it, or had recovered from it provided the deeply sampled blood TCRbeta repertoires that made up the dataset. The repertoires were released in a freely available public database intended as a resource for research on the immune response to SARS-CoV-2. Samples came from the ongoing ImmuneRACE study (first 160 participants) plus 1,254 subjects from 6 global collaborators. Nearly every sample came with metadata listing a de-identified subject ID, COVID-19 status, age in years and sex. Where available, HLA class I and class II types were obtained from metadata supplied by the sample provider rather than from assay-based typing. What the study reported, not specific to this receptor: The quantity of clinical and demographic metadata differed by source and by participant and was supplied without curation.

TCRbeta CDR3 regions were amplified from genomic DNA using the immunoSEQ Assay, a bias-controlled multiplex PCR. Per the source publication's procedure: The number of nucleated cells in each sample was estimated by amplification of reference gene primers within the assay. To quantify the absolute abundance of each unique TCRbeta CDR3 rearrangement, sequence reads were collapsed and filtered. Productive Simpson clonality was computed per sample as the square root of Simpson's diversity index over productive rearrangements. TCRdb retrieved this table from immuneACCESS and kept in-frame rearrangements only. Not all clones are present; in checked studies, unresolved V genes account for under half, and no reason is known for the remainder. V, J and clone size reflect that table, while D and trimming were determined from the DNA. This sample has a few hundred thousand clones in its table, and 70% to 90% of those were observed once. Together, the top ten hold roughly 1.4% of the sample.

From a lookup of the germline V gene, CDR1 and CDR2 are SGHRS and YFSETQ. V drops 0 bases and J drops 3 bases, leaving 19 bases in between. The CDR3 runs 17 residues from the cysteine to the phenylalanine. The DNA shown is the 51-base CDR3, in frame from base 1. Enrolling through a virtual design, the prospective study's participants ranged in age from roughly 18 to 95 years and lived across 24 United States geographic areas. In the prospective study, participants were assigned to cohorts based on the clinical history participants reported in a screening survey and a study questionnaire. A participant counted as exposed if, within 2 weeks of entering the study, that participant had been in contact with someone who had a PCR-confirmed or clinician-diagnosed COVID-19 case. In the prospective study, whole blood, serum and a nasopharyngeal or oropharyngeal swab were collected from each participant by mobile phlebotomists. Prospective study participants could optionally give additional blood draws and questionnaires over an approximately two-month period. Before DNA extraction, prospective study blood samples were shipped either frozen or at room temperature.

Details on this clone: The target of this receptor is not known. Per-base qualities were not stored, and no clone one base away is much larger.

The clonotype originates from a woman younger than 30 who had been exposed to COVID-19. This receptor chain uses TRBV5-1 and TRBJ2-7; a tentative D match to TRBD1 spans 5 bases. Sample: PBMCs or T cells enriched from blood (not recorded which). For the CDR3, the sequence is CASSLGGISSPLYEQYF. The sequence in DNA is TGCGCCAGCAGCTTGGGGGGCATCTCGTCTCCTCTCTACGAGCAGTACTTC.